The 12 T cell receptor beta chains listed next were all sequenced from one sample in a study of cytomegalovirus exposure and HLA in healthy donors. PCR used 60 Vbeta primers and 13 Jbeta primers. TCRdb's table, derived via immunoSEQ multiplex PCR, lists solely in-frame clones and lacks some. Its listing shows approximately 140,000 clones. Sequencing was carried out using PBMCs. The receptors were gathered from a middle-aged woman in good health and CMV-seronegative.

The J gene is TRBJ1-4, the V gene TRBV4-3, with D uncertain. In germline, CDR1 is LGHNA, CDR2 YSLEER. Between the trimmed V and J ends, which lost 1 base and 6 bases, there was a span of 15 bases. This CDR3 is 16 amino acids long. In nucleotides, the CDR3 is TGCGCCAGCAGCCAAGCGAGGGCCACGGAAGATGAAAAACTGTTTTTT. Amino acids: CASSQARATEDEKLFF.

This chain links TRBV27 with TRBJ1-6; 8 bases match TRBD1. The CDR3 spans 14 residues. Germline-derived CDR1 and CDR2 are MNHEY and SMNVEV (reference sequence). Trimming removed 4 bases from V and 6 bases from J; junction bases left unmatched: 2. The CDR3 DNA sequence: TGTGCCAGCAGTTGGGGACAGGTTAATTCACCCCTCCACTTT. Translating gives CASSWGQVNSPLHF.

The chain carries TRBV7-9 and TRBJ1-3; TRBD1 matches at 8 bases. The CDR3 runs 15 residues. Germline-derived CDR1 and CDR2 are SEHNR and FQNEAQ (reference sequence). Trimming took 5 bases from V and 8 from J; bases not matched to a gene: 11. The CDR3 sequence: CASSIQDRALYTIYF. The CDR3 nucleotides are TGTGCCAGCAGCATTCAGGACAGGGCTTTATACACCATATATTTT.

The gene calls are TRBV19 and TRBJ1-1, with TRBD1 as a possible D gene (5 bases). Germline CDR1 and CDR2: LNHDA and SQIVND (reference sequence). The CDR3 runs 15 residues. Trimming shortened V by 3 bases and J by 4 bases, and 15 bases separated the two germline ends. CDR3: CASSIRGSAITEAFF. CDR3 DNA sequence: TGTGCCAGTAGTATCCGGGGGTCCGCTATCACTGAAGCTTTCTTT. Full variable domain (missing parts from reference TRBV19 and TRBJ1-1): DGGITQSPKYLFRKEGQNVTLSCEQNLNHDAMYWYRQDPGQGLRLIYYSQIVNDFQKGDIAEGYSVSREKKESFPLTVTSAQKNPTAFYLCASSIRGSAITEAFFGQGTRLTVV.

The rearrangement uses TRBV5-1 and TRBJ1-1; 7 nucleotides line up with TRBD1. V shed 2 bases, J shed 1 base, and the junction held 2 bases outside the gene matches. Germline V gives CDR1 SGHRS, CDR2 YFSETQ. The length of the CDR3 is 14 residues. The CDR3 region has the DNA TGCGCCAGCAGCTTCGGACAGGAGAACACTGAAGCTTTCTTT. Amino acid sequence: CASSFGQENTEAFF.

CDR3 loop: CASSVAGGTDQPQHF. For the CDR3, the DNA is TGTGCCAGCAGCGTCGCGGGGGGCACGGATCAGCCCCAGCATTTT. The chain links TRBV9 to TRBJ1-5, with TRBD1 as a possible D gene (6 bases). V was cut by 2 bases and J by 5 bases, with 14 bases left in between. The germline gives CDR1 SGDLS, CDR2 YYNGEE. The CDR3 totals 15 residues.

The chain combines TRBV20-1 with TRBJ1-1; no clear D gene. The V end lost 6 bases, the J end lost 6 bases, and 8 bases lay between the germline ends. CDR3 length: 10 residues. CDR1 and CDR2 from the germline V gene are DFQATT and SNEGSKA (reference sequence). Here the CDR3 DNA reads TGCAGTGCAGAGGGATCTGAAGCTTTCTTT. This gives the protein CSAEGSEAFF.

The V call is TRBV5-1, the J call TRBJ2-3, with D tentatively TRBD1 (5 bases). V shed 4 bases and J shed 2 bases, with 17 bases lying between them. The germline V gene has CDR1 SGHRS and CDR2 YFSETQ. This CDR3 region has 16 residues. CDR3 in DNA: TGCGCCAGCAGCCCGAACCCAGGGCGGTACACAGATACGCAGTATTTT. This encodes CASSPNPGRYTDTQYF.

The gene calls are TRBV29-1 and TRBJ2-5, with D possibly being TRBD2 (6 bases). The V end was cut by 4 bases, the J end by 5 bases, with 11 bases between. CDR1 is SQVTM, CDR2 ANQGSEA, per germline. The CDR3 totals 12 residues. This CDR3 reads CSVGRAGETQYF. CDR3 nucleotides: TGCAGCGTTGGCAGGGCGGGGGAGACCCAGTACTTC.

V gene TRBV6-5 combines with J gene TRBJ1-2; TRBD1 aligns across 8 bases. The junction had 8 bases not matched to a gene; V was cut back by 10 bases and J by 4 bases. Germline CDR1 is MNHEY and CDR2 is SVGAGI. This CDR3 has 13 residues. CDR3 loop: CATHRQGPYGYTF. The CDR3 nucleotides read TGTGCCACCCACCGACAGGGGCCCTATGGCTACACCTTC.

The chain uses TRBV6-6 and TRBJ1-1, with TRBD1 matching over 10 bases. Germline CDR1 reads MNHNY; CDR2 reads SVGAGI (reference sequence). The CDR3 runs 12 residues. With V trimmed by 7 bases and J by 8 bases, 4 bases remained unmatched. CDR3 nucleotide sequence: TGTGCCAGCATGCCGACAGGGGGCGAAGCTTTCTTT. Its translation is CASMPTGGEAFF.

This chain links TRBV6-5 with TRBJ1-2; D is ambiguous. CDR3 length: 13 amino acids. V shed 7 bases and J shed 7 bases, with 16 bases lying between them. CDR1 and CDR2 from the germline V gene are MNHEY and SVGAGI. Here the CDR3 DNA reads TGTGCCAGCATGCGAGGCGCGAGAAGTGGCTACACCTTC. This sequence encodes CASMRGARSGYTF.